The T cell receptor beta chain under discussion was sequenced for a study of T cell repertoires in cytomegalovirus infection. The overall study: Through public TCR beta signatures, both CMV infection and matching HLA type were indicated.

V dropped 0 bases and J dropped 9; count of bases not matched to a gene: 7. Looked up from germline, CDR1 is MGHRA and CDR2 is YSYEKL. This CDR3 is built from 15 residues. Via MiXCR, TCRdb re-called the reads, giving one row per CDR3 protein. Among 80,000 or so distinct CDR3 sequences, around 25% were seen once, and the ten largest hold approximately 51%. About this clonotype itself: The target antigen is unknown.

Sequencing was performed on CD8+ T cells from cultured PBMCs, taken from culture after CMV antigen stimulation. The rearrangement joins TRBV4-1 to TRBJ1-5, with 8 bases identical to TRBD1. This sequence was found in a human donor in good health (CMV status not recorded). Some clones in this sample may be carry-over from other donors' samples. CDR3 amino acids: CASSQDPGGTGPQHF. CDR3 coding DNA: TGCGCCAGCAGCCAAGACCCAGGGGGGACAGGGCCCCAGCATTTT.